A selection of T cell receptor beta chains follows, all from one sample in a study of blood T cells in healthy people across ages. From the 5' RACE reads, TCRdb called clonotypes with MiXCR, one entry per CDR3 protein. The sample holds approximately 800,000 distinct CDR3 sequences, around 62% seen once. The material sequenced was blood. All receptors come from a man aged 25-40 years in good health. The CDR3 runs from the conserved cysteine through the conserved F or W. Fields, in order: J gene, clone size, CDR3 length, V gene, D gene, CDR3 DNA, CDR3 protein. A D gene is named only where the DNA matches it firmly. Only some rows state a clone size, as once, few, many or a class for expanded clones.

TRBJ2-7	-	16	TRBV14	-	TGTGCCAGCAGCCAAGATAATGGCCTGATCTACAATGAGCAGTACTTC	CASSQDNGLIYNEQYF
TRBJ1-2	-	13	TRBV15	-	TGTGCCACCAGCAGACCAGGGAACGATGGCTACACCTTC	CATSRPGNDGYTF
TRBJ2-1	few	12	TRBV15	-	TGTGCCACCAGCTGGAGGGGCGGTGAGCAGTTCTTC	CATSWRGGEQFF
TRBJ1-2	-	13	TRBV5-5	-	TGTGCCAGCAGCTTGGACGGGATGGGTGGCTACACCTTC	CASSLDGMGGYTF
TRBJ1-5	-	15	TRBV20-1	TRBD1	TGCAGTGCTAGAGGAGGGACAGCCATCAATCAGCCCCAGCATTTT	CSARGGTAINQPQHF
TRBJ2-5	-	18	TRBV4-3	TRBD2	TGCGCCAGCAGCCAAGATTGGGTAGCGGGGGGGACGCAAGAGACCCAGTACTTC	CASSQDWVAGGTQETQYF
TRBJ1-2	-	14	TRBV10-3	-	TGTGCCATCAGTGAAGGACCTAGCGGCTATGGCTACACCTTC	CAISEGPSGYGYTF
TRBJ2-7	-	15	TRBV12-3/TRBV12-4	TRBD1	TGTGCCAGCAGCCCCCGGGACAGAGACTCCTACGAGCAGTACTTC	CASSPRDRDSYEQYF
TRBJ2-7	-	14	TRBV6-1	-	TGTGCCAGCAGTGCCCGACTAGTTCCGGGCGAGCAGTACTTC	CASSARLVPGEQYF
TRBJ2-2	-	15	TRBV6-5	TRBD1	TGTGCCAGCAGTCGGAAGGACAGGGCCACCGGGGAGCTGTTTTTT	CASSRKDRATGELFF
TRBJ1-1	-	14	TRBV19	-	TGTGCCAGTAGTAAACAAACAGGTTACACTGAAGCTTTCTTT	CASSKQTGYTEAFF
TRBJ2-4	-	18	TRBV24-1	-	TGTGCCACCAGTGATTTGCATCCTGGCAGTCAAGCCAAAAACATTCAGTACTTC	CATSDLHPGSQAKNIQYF
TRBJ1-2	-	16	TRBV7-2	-	TGTGCCAGCAGCCCCGACCGCGGGGCGTCCATCTATGGCTACACCTTC	CASSPDRGASIYGYTF
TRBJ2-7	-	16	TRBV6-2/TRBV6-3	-	TGTGCCAGCAGTTACTCGGCGCAGGGTACCCGCTACGAGCAGTACTTC	CASSYSAQGTRYEQYF
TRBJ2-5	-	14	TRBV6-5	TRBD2	TGTGCCAGCACCGAGGCGGGGGGGCCAGAGACCCAGTACTTC	CASTEAGGPETQYF
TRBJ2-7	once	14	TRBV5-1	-	TGCGCCAGCAGCACTGGGCCGGGGTCCTACGAGCAGTACTTC	CASSTGPGSYEQYF
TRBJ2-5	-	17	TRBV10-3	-	TGTGCCATCAGTGAGAGTGGGTTTGGCAGGGGACAAGAGACCCAGTACTTC	CAISESGFGRGQETQYF
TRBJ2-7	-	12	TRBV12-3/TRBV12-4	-	TGTGCCAGCAGGTTGGGTCAGTACGAGCAGTACTTC	CASRLGQYEQYF
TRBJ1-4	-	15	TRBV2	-	TGTGCCAGCAATGAACCGGACAGCTATAATGAAAAACTGTTTTTT	CASNEPDSYNEKLFF
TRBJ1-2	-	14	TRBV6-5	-	TGTGCCAGCAGTTACTACGCCGGGGGGTATGGCTACACCTTC	CASSYYAGGYGYTF
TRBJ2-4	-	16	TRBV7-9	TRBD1	TGTGCCAGCAGCCTCGGACAGGGTCTTCTCAAAAACATTCAGTACTTC	CASSLGQGLLKNIQYF
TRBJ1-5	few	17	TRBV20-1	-	TGCAGTGCTAGTCCCCGTTCTGGAAGCGTGGGCAATCAGCCCCAGCATTTT	CSASPRSGSVGNQPQHF
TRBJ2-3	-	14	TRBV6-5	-	TGTGCCAGCAGTTACATTCGAGCAGCAGATACGCAGTATTTT	CASSYIRAADTQYF
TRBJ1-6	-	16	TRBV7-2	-	TGTGCCAGCAGTCCTCGACAGGCTCGTAGTAATTCACCCCTCCACTTT	CASSPRQARSNSPLHF
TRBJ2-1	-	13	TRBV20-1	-	TGCAGTGCTAGAGATGGCAGGGCCTACGAGCAGTTCTTC	CSARDGRAYEQFF
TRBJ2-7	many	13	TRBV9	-	TGTGCCAGCAGCGTCGGACAGTCCTACGAGCAGTACTTC	CASSVGQSYEQYF
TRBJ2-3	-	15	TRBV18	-	TGTGCCAGCTCACCAGAAGGATCCCGCACAGATACGCAGTATTTT	CASSPEGSRTDTQYF
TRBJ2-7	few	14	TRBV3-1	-	TGTGCCAGCAGCCAAGATAACGGTTACTACGAGCAGTACTTC	CASSQDNGYYEQYF